Presented here are 26 T cell receptor beta chains from one specimen sequenced in a study of OX40 agonist ivuxolimab in advanced cancers. Assay used: immunoSEQ multiplex PCR; TCRdb lists only in-frame clones, some missing. The sample yields around 62,000 clones, roughly 84% seen once. The sequenced sample was CD4+ or CD8+ T cells sorted from blood, obtained in a trial of the OX40 agonist ivuxolimab. All receptors come from an adult with an advanced solid tumor such as melanoma, head and neck, liver or kidney cancer.

This clone was detected only once. CDR3 DNA sequence: TGTGCCAGCAGCCAAGACTCGCGGGAGGGCCGTGAGCAGTTCTTC. Its protein is CASSQDSREGREQFF. The chain joins TRBV4-2 to TRBJ2-1; TRBD2 aligns across 9 bases. The CDR3 covers 15 residues. Per germline, CDR1 LGHNA and CDR2 YNFKEQ. Trimming took 0 bases from V and 9 from J; bases not matched to a gene: 6.

The chain has TRBV10-3 and TRBJ2-1; 12 bases align to TRBD2. The V segment lost 10 bases and the J segment 5 bases; nucleotides outside the gene matches: 3. The CDR3 length is 13 residues. CDR1 and CDR2 from the germline V gene are ENHRY and SYGVKD. CDR3 region: CATGLAGHNEQFF. The CDR3 nucleotides are TGTGCCACCGGACTAGCGGGACACAATGAGCAGTTCTTC.

This clone turned up a few times. The V gene is TRBV6-1, the J gene TRBJ2-7, with D unclear. The CDR3 has 14 residues. Germline CDR1 MNHNS, CDR2 SASEGT. Trimming removed 7 bases from V and 0 bases from J, with 13 bases in between. Here the CDR3 DNA reads TGTGCCAGCACTATTAGTACCAGCTCCTACGAGCAGTACTTC. Residues: CASTISTSSYEQYF.

The J gene is TRBJ1-1, the V gene TRBV6-6; perhaps TRBD1 as D (5 bases). CDR1 and CDR2 (germline): MNHNY, SVGAGI (reference sequence). The length of the CDR3 is 13 residues. The V and J ends lost 6 bases and 7 bases respectively, with 15 bases between them. The CDR3 region is CASRPPARDEAFF. CDR3 nucleotides: TGTGCCAGCAGACCACCTGCCAGGGATGAAGCTTTCTTT.

The J gene is TRBJ1-2, the V gene TRBV19, with a possible D match to TRBD1 (5 bases). CDR3 length: 15 residues. CDR1 is LNHDA and CDR2 is SQIVND in the germline V gene (reference sequence). V was clipped by 9 bases and J by 1 base, with 18 bases between them. In DNA form, the CDR3 reads TGTGCCAGCGGACACCCGACGATGTATAACTATGGCTACACCTTC. Translating gives CASGHPTMYNYGYTF. Combining the CDR3 with reference TRBV19 and TRBJ1-2 gives the whole variable domain DGGITQSPKYLFRKEGQNVTLSCEQNLNHDAMYWYRQDPGQGLRLIYYSQIVNDFQKGDIAEGYSVSREKKESFPLTVTSAQKNPTAFYLCASGHPTMYNYGYTFGSGTRLTVV.

The V and J genes are TRBV18 and TRBJ1-1, with D possibly being TRBD1 (5 bases). Trimming stripped 1 base from V and 4 bases from J, with 13 bases between. Germline lookup yields CDR1 KGHSH and CDR2 LQKENI. This CDR3 spans 15 amino acids. The CDR3 DNA is TGTGCCAGCTCACCACGGGACGGGGGGACCACTGAAGCTTTCTTT. Translation: CASSPRDGGTTEAFF.

V gene TRBV10-1 combines with J gene TRBJ2-1, with a possible D match to TRBD1 (6 bases). CDR1 and CDR2 from the germline V gene are WNHNN and SYGVQD (reference sequence). The V end lost 2 bases, the J end lost 3 bases, and 11 bases lay between the germline ends. The CDR3 is 15 residues long. The CDR3 DNA sequence: TGCGCCAGCAGTGAGGCTCGGACAGTCTACAATGAGCAGTTCTTC. Encoded protein: CASSEARTVYNEQFF.

The rearrangement links TRBV5-4 to TRBJ2-7, with D unresolved. V gave up 3 bases and J gave up 1 base, with 8 bases separating them. The CDR3 loop spans 13 amino acids. The germline gives CDR1 SGHNT, CDR2 YYREEE (reference sequence). The CDR3 region has the DNA TGTGCCAGCAGCTCCGGACCTTCCTACGAGCAGTACTTC. This translates into CASSSGPSYEQYF.

The chain links TRBV7-2 to TRBJ2-5; TRBD1 aligns across 9 bases. The CDR3 loop spans 14 amino acids. Germline loops: CDR1 SGHTA, CDR2 FQGNSA. V shed 3 bases, J shed 4 bases, and the junction held 3 bases outside the gene matches. The CDR3 reads CASSFDRGGETQYF. The CDR3 region has the DNA TGTGCCAGCAGCTTTGACAGGGGGGGAGAGACCCAGTACTTC.

In this sample, this clone turned up a few times. The chain recombines TRBV5-1 with TRBJ1-1; perhaps TRBD1 as D (5 bases). There are 15 residues in the CDR3. Per germline, CDR1 SGHRS and CDR2 YFSETQ. V was cut by 0 bases and J by 1 base, with 10 bases left in between. The CDR3: CASSLDGAGNTEAFF. CDR3 bases: TGCGCCAGCAGCTTGGATGGGGCTGGGAACACTGAAGCTTTCTTT.

The J gene is TRBJ1-5, the V gene TRBV18; 7 bases agree with TRBD1. The CDR3 extends over 13 amino acids. V shed 5 bases, J shed 6 bases, and the junction held 4 bases outside the gene matches. Germline V gives CDR1 KGHSH, CDR2 LQKENI. Written as DNA, the CDR3 is TGTGCCAGCTCAGAATGGACAGGTCAGCCCCAGCATTTT. Protein sequence: CASSEWTGQPQHF.

The genes are TRBV9 and TRBJ2-2; 9 bases map to TRBD1. Germline V gene lookup returns CDR1 SGDLS and CDR2 YYNGEE. V lost 5 bases, J lost 1 base, and 6 bases stayed unmatched. CDR3 length equals 16 residues. CDR3 bases: TGTGCCAGCAGGGATCCGGGACAGGGGAACACCGGGGAGCTGTTTTTT. It codes for CASRDPGQGNTGELFF.

The chain recombines TRBV28 with TRBJ2-7; possible D gene TRBD1, 5 bases. V was clipped by 3 bases and J by 0 bases, with 12 bases between them. CDR3 length equals 15 residues. Germline loops: CDR1 MDHEN, CDR2 SYDVKM. In DNA form, the CDR3 reads TGTGCCAGCAGTTTTTACTCCGACAGCTCCTACGAGCAGTACTTC. Protein sequence: CASSFYSDSSYEQYF.

The chain combines TRBV5-1 with TRBJ2-5, with 7 bases fitting TRBD2. With V trimmed by 1 base and J by 9 bases, 6 bases remained unmatched. The germline gives CDR1 SGHRS, CDR2 YFSETQ. This CDR3 region has 13 residues. The DNA of the CDR3 is TGCGCCAGCAGCTTGTCGGGGGGAGGGTCCCAGTACTTC. It translates to CASSLSGGGSQYF.

This clone is a singleton in its sample. The chain couples TRBV7-2 to TRBJ2-1, with D hard to call. V was shortened by 0 bases and J by 6 bases, with 6 bases between the two germline ends. The CDR3 consists of 13 residues. CDR1 and CDR2 from the germline V gene are SGHTA and FQGNSA. CDR3 in amino acids: CASSLARSNEQFF. In DNA form, the CDR3 reads TGTGCCAGCAGCTTAGCGCGGAGCAATGAGCAGTTCTTC.

V and J are TRBV5-1 and TRBJ2-3; D unresolved. The V and J ends lost 2 bases and 2 bases respectively, with 6 bases between them. Germline CDR1 reads SGHRS; CDR2 reads YFSETQ. The CDR3 consists of 13 residues. The CDR3 protein is CASSFDTTDTQYF. The CDR3 coding sequence is TGCGCCAGCAGCTTCGACACCACAGATACGCAGTATTTT.

The chain has TRBV7-6 and TRBJ2-5, with 8 bases fitting TRBD1. V shed 4 bases, J shed 5 bases, and the junction held 15 bases outside the gene matches. The germline CDR1 and CDR2 sequences are SGHVS and FNYEAQ. The CDR3 is 17 residues long. CDR3 DNA: TGTGCCAGCAGCTCGGCCAGGGGGCCTACCAGGCGGGAGACCCAGTACTTC. Amino acids: CASSSARGPTRRETQYF.

The chain has TRBV2 and TRBJ2-2; the D call may be TRBD1 or TRBD2 (5 bases each). CDR1 is SNHLY, CDR2 FYNNEI, per germline. The CDR3 is 16 amino acids. Trimming shortened V by 2 bases and J by 3 bases, and 13 bases separated the two germline ends. DNA of the CDR3: TGTGCCAGCAGTGAACTTAGGGGAGTCGACACCGGGGAGCTGTTTTTT. Translation: CASSELRGVDTGELFF.

The chain combines TRBV23-1 with TRBJ2-1; TRBD1 matches at 8 bases. TRBV23-1 has ORF status, its function being uncertain. The J segment lost 4 bases and the V segment lost 4 bases, leaving 9 bases of the junction unmatched. The CDR3 sequence is 16 residues long. CDR3 residues: CASSRNPGGPYNEQFF. The CDR3 DNA reads TGCGCCAGCAGTCGCAATCCAGGGGGCCCGTACAATGAGCAGTTCTTC.

The genes are TRBV18 and TRBJ2-7; maybe TRBD2 (5 bases). Trimming removed 0 bases from V and 5 bases from J, with 14 bases in between. There are 15 residues in the CDR3. Germline CDR1 is KGHSH and CDR2 is LQKENI. The CDR3 loop reads CASSPPGAGSNEQYF. CDR3 DNA sequence: TGTGCCAGCTCACCACCGGGTGCGGGTAGTAACGAGCAGTACTTC. Full variable domain (remainder filled in from reference TRBV18 and TRBJ2-7): NAGVMQNPRHLVRRRGQEARLRCSPMKGHSHVYWYRQLPEEGLKFMVYLQKENIIDESGMPKERFSAEFPKEGPSILRIQQVVRGDSAAYFCASSPPGAGSNEQYFGPGTRLTVT.

This chain uses TRBV5-6 with TRBJ2-6, with D uncertain. This CDR3 has 15 residues. Trimming removed 3 bases from V and 0 bases from J, with 7 bases in between. The germline V gene encodes CDR1 SGHDT and CDR2 YYEEEE. CDR3 sequence (DNA): TGTGCCAGCAGCTCGCTCCTCTCTGGGGCCAACGTCCTGACTTTC. Its translation is CASSSLLSGANVLTF.

V usage is TRBV13 and J usage is TRBJ2-1; TRBD2 agrees at 9 bases. V lost 6 bases and J lost 4; bases outside the gene matches: 22. The CDR3 length is 20 residues. In germline, CDR1 is PRHDT, CDR2 FYEKMQ (reference sequence). The CDR3 is CASRVPGLALGVEKYNEQFF. DNA of the CDR3: TGTGCCAGCAGAGTGCCGGGACTAGCACTTGGTGTGGAAAAGTACAATGAGCAGTTCTTC.

The chain employs TRBV10-3 and TRBJ2-1, with 11 bases aligning to TRBD2. The V gene's germline CDR1 is ENHRY and CDR2 SYGVKD. The V and J ends lost 6 bases and 11 bases, in that order; junction bases with no gene match: 9. The CDR3 length is 14 residues. CDR3 sequence (DNA): TGTGCCATCAGCTTTAGCGGGAGGGCGGGGAAGCAGTTCTTC. This translates into CAISFSGRAGKQFF.

The rearrangement joins TRBV11-3 to TRBJ2-1; 13 nucleotides line up with TRBD2. The CDR3 has 16 residues. V lost 1 base and J lost 8; bases outside the gene matches: 5. Germline V lookup: CDR1 SGHNT, CDR2 YENEEA. CDR3 nucleotides: TGTGCCAGCAGCTTAGGGACTAGCGGGAGCGGAGATGAGCAGTTCTTC. The encoded protein is CASSLGTSGSGDEQFF.

The J gene is TRBJ2-7, the V gene TRBV7-2; TRBD2 might be the D (6 bases). CDR1 and CDR2 (germline): SGHTA, FQGNSA. V lost 5 bases to trimming and J lost 0 bases, with 14 bases between them. The CDR3 contains 15 residues. The CDR3 here is CASSPRTGSSYEQYF. CDR3 in DNA: TGTGCCAGCAGCCCTCGTACCGGGAGCTCCTACGAGCAGTACTTC.

This chain uses TRBV18 with TRBJ2-5, with 7 bases that match TRBD1. J lost 1 base, V lost 3 bases, and 5 bases had no gene match. This CDR3 has 15 residues. Germline-derived CDR1 and CDR2 are KGHSH and LQKENI. The CDR3 DNA sequence: TGTGCCAGCTCACCGAGGACAGGAACCCAAGAGACCCAGTACTTC. Translating gives CASSPRTGTQETQYF.